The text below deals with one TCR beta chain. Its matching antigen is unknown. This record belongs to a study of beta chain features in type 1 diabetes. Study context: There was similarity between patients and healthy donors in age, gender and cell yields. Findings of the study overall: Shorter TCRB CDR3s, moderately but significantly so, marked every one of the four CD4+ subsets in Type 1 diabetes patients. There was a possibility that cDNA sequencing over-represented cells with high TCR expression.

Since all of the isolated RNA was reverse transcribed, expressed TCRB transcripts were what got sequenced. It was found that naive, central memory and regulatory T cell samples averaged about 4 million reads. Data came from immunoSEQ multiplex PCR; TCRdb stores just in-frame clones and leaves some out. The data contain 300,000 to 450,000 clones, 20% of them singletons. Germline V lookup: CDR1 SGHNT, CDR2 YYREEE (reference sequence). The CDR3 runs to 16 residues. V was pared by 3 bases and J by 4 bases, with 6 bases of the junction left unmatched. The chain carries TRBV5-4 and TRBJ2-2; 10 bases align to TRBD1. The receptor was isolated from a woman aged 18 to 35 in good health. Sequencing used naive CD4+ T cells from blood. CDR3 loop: CASSSGTGVVTGELFF. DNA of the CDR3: TGTGCCAGCAGCTCCGGGACAGGGGTCGTCACCGGGGAGCTGTTTTTT.